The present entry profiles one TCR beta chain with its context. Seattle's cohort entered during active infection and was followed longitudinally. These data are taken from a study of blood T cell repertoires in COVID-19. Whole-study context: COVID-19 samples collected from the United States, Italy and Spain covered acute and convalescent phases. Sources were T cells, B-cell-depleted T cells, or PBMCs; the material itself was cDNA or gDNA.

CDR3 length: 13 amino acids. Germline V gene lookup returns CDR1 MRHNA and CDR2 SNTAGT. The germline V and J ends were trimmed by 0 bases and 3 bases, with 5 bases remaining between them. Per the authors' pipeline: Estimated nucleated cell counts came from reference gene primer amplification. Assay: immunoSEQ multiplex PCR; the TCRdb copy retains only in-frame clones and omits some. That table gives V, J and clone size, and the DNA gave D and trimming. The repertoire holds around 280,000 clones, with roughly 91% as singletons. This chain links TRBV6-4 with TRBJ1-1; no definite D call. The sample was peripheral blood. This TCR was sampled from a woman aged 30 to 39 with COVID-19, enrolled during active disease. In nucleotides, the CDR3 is TGTGCCAGCAGTGACTCGAGGTACACTGAAGCTTTCTTT. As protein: CASSDSRYTEAFF.